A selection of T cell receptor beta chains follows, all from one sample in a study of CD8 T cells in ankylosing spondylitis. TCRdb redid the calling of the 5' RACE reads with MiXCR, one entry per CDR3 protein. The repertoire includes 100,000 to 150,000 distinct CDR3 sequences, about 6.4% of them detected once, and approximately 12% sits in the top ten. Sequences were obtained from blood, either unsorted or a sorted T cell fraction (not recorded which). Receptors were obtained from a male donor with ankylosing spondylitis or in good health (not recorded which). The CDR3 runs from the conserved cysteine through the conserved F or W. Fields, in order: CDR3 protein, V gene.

CDR3 protein: CASSLAPSSYEQYF
V gene: TRBV7-6

CDR3 protein: CASRSTGGPYGYTF
V gene: TRBV12-3/TRBV12-4

CDR3 protein: CASGLVLGTGAYNEQFF
V gene: TRBV12-5

CDR3 protein: CASSLDRTGELFF
V gene: TRBV5-1

CDR3 protein: CSVGPRGNTEAFF
V gene: TRBV29-1

CDR3 protein: CASSETRGGNTEAFF
V gene: TRBV10-2

CDR3 protein: CASSSSSGRVVEQFF
V gene: TRBV5-1

CDR3 protein: CATSIGANVLTF
V gene: TRBV15

CDR3 protein: CASGVAGPGGELFF
V gene: TRBV12-3/TRBV12-4

CDR3 protein: CSAADPAGGYEQYF
V gene: TRBV20-1

CDR3 protein: CASSRDRVSGANVLTF
V gene: TRBV27

CDR3 protein: CASTPRTGKAYNEQFF
V gene: TRBV12-3/TRBV12-4

CDR3 protein: CASRQGYEQYF
V gene: TRBV7-9

CDR3 protein: CASSFRGQGAGELFF
V gene: TRBV27

CDR3 protein: CSTDTTSGGRFYNEQFF
V gene: TRBV29-1

CDR3 protein: CASSLDPSNQPQHF
V gene: TRBV5-1

CDR3 protein: CASSFGLLDEQYF
V gene: TRBV5-1

CDR3 protein: CASSLLPSGISTPVEQYF
V gene: TRBV5-1

CDR3 protein: CASRSDSGHGYTF
V gene: TRBV12-3/TRBV12-4

CDR3 protein: CSALGLAENEQFF
V gene: TRBV20-1

CDR3 protein: CASSPPAIGTSNTEAFF
V gene: TRBV7-9

CDR3 protein: CAWRTNYGYTF
V gene: TRBV30

CDR3 protein: CSARGNRGQGANYGYTF
V gene: TRBV20-1

CDR3 protein: CASSLGLAGAWETQYF
V gene: TRBV7-2